Below are 3 T cell receptor beta chains sequenced from a single sample in a study of beta chain features in type 1 diabetes. Points from the study as a whole: Moderate yet significant TCRB CDR3 shortening was seen in Type 1 diabetes patients in all four CD4+ subsets.

Expressed TCRB transcripts were sequenced because the entire RNA isolate underwent reverse transcription. Sequenced by immunoSEQ multiplex PCR; TCRdb stores in-frame clones only, minus some. This repertoire shows about 150,000 clones, around 8% found once; its top ten account for approximately 0.93%. Antigens for these TCRs are unknown. The sample consisted of central memory CD4+ T cells from blood. The receptors shown here come from a middle-aged woman with type 1 diabetes.

This clone has at least ten counts. This chain uses TRBV7-8 with TRBJ2-3, with a possible D match to TRBD2 (7 bases). This CDR3 has 14 residues. V was cut by 10 bases and J by 2 bases, with 16 bases left in between. Per the germline V gene, CDR1 is SGHVS and CDR2 is FQNEAQ. The CDR3 spells CATLGGLFTDTQYF. The CDR3 DNA sequence: TGTGCCACCCTAGGGGGACTATTCACAGATACGCAGTATTTT.

This clone has at least ten counts. J is TRBJ2-1 and V is TRBV23-1, with D tentatively TRBD2 (7 bases). TRBV23-1 is placed among ORFs of uncertain function. The length of the CDR3 is 12 residues. Trimming pared 10 bases from V and 12 bases from J, leaving 19 bases between. Here the CDR3 reads CATEAGTRGQFF. The DNA of the CDR3 is TGCGCCACCGAAGCGGGAACCAGGGGGCAGTTCTTC.

The CDR3 is CSVGIRGPNTEAFF. In DNA, the CDR3 is TGCAGCGTTGGGATCAGGGGACCGAACACTGAAGCTTTCTTT. The chain joins TRBV29-1 to TRBJ1-1; D is perhaps TRBD1 (6 bases). This CDR3 region has 14 residues. Between the trimmed V and J ends, which lost 4 bases and 1 base, there was a span of 13 bases. Germline assignment: CDR1 SQVTM and CDR2 ANQGSEA.